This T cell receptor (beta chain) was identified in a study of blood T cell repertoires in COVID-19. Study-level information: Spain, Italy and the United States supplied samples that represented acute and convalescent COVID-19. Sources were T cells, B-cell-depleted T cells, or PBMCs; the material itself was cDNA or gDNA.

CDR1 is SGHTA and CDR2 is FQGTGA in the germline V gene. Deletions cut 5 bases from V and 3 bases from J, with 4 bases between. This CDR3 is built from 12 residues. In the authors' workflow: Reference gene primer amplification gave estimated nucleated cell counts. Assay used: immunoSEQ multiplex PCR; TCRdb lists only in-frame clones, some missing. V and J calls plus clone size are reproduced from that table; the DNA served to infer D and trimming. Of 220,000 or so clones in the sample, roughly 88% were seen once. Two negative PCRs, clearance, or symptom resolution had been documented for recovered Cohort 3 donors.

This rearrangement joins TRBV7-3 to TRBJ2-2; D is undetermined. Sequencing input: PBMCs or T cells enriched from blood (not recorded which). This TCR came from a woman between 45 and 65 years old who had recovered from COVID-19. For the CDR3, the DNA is TGTGCCAGCAGCCTGTACACCGGGGAGCTGTTTTTT. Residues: CASSLYTGELFF.